This is a list of T cell receptor beta chains from one sample in a study of blood T cell repertoires in COVID-19. The repertoire was sequenced with immunoSEQ multiplex PCR; TCRdb's copy has only in-frame clones and lacks some. This table has 250,000 to 300,000 clones, under 90% appearing once. The source material was PBMCs or T cells enriched from blood (not recorded which). These TCRs come from a woman aged 50 to 60 who had been exposed to COVID-19. Both conserved end residues are part of each CDR3. Fields, in order: V gene, J gene, clone size, D gene, CDR3 protein, CDR3 DNA. D genes are given only for firm matches. Only part of the rows carry a size: once, few, many, or a class if the clone is expanded.

>TRBV10-3|TRBJ1-6|.|TRBD1
CAIRGQSSYNSPLHF
TGTGCCATCAGGGGACAGAGCTCCTATAATTCACCCCTCCACTTT
>TRBV5-4|TRBJ1-3|.|TRBD1
CASSPGQAGNTIYF
TGTGCCAGCAGCCCAGGACAGGCAGGAAACACCATATATTTT
>TRBV20-1|TRBJ2-7|few|.
CSASPRYELEQYF
TGCAGTGCTAGTCCTAGATATGAGTTGGAGCAGTACTTC
>TRBV5-8|TRBJ2-3|.|TRBD2
CASTSQRGGTDTQYF
TGTGCCAGCACCTCCCAGCGGGGAGGCACAGATACGCAGTATTTT
>TRBV2|TRBJ1-6|.|.
CASSSLGGGSPLHF
TGTGCCAGCAGCTCGCTCGGGGGAGGATCACCCCTCCACTTT
>TRBV7-5|TRBJ1-1|.|.
CARSSTGNTEAFF
TGTGCCAGAAGCTCGACAGGGAACACTGAAGCTTTCTTT
>TRBV2|TRBJ2-1|.|.
CASKRGGYNEQFF
TGTGCCAGCAAAAGGGGAGGCTACAATGAGCAGTTCTTC
>TRBV21-1|TRBJ1-5|.|.
CASSNGLTLGKPQHF
TGTGCCAGCAGCAATGGACTGACTTTGGGCAAGCCCCAGCATTTT
>TRBV18|TRBJ2-2|.|TRBD2
CASSIGLAGGPTGELFF
TGTGCCAGCTCAATCGGACTAGCGGGGGGGCCCACCGGGGAGCTGTTTTTT
>TRBV10-3|TRBJ1-2|.|.
CAISDSNRAYGYTF
TGTGCCATCAGTGACTCCAACCGAGCCTATGGCTACACCTTC
>TRBV28|TRBJ1-2|.|.
CASRPPMGAYGYTF
TGTGCCAGCAGGCCGCCTATGGGGGCCTATGGCTACACCTTC